This entry features one TCR beta chain sequence. This sample is drawn from a study of blood T cell repertoires in COVID-19. The assay was immunoSEQ multiplex PCR, and TCRdb's table has in-frame clones only and misses some. The sample holds about 330,000 clones, approximately 87% seen once. The CDR3 totals 14 residues. V dropped 0 bases and J dropped 0 bases, with 6 bases sitting between them. Germline V gives CDR1 SGDLS, CDR2 YYNGEE. Sequencing input: peripheral blood. V is TRBV9 and J is TRBJ1-1, with no clear D. This TCR derives from a woman in her 50s with active or convalescent COVID-19. The DNA of the CDR3 is TGTGCCAGCAGCGTAGGAACGGTGAACACTGAAGCTTTCTTT. Translated, it gives CASSVGTVNTEAFF.